This record covers a single TCR beta chain. Its antigen is still unknown. Sequencing used immunoSEQ multiplex PCR; TCRdb keeps in-frame clones, though not all of them. The sample carries about 15,000 clones, approximately 78% recorded once. The germline V gene has CDR1 WSHSY and CDR2 SAAADI. The CDR3 runs 15 residues. V lost 1 base and J lost 7; bases outside the gene matches: 9. Unexposed donor CD4+ T cells date from about 2011-2018, before the COVID-19 pandemic. After roughly ten days of culture, CD4+ T cells were isolated. Testing used SARS-CoV-2 S/N and four cold-coronavirus spikes on unexposed-donor CD4+ T cells, cells permitting. The sample originates from a study of CD4 T cells in relation to SARS-CoV-2 and coronaviruses. Background on the study: The negative reference was HIV-1 Nef peptide pool or peptide-free culture. Regarding the study as a whole: About 65% of donors had memory CD4+ clonotypes crossrecognizing SARS-CoV-2 and common cold coronavirus spike. No crossreactivity against non-spike viral proteins was tested here.

The receptor was isolated from a human donor in good health. The sequenced material came from CD4+ T cells from PBMCs, cultured in vitro. The rearrangement links TRBV10-2 to TRBJ2-7; 8 bases map to TRBD2. For the CDR3, the DNA is TGCGCCAGCAGTGAGTGGGGCGGGGGCGGGAGGGAGCAGTACTTC. It encodes CASSEWGGGGREQYF.